Here is one T cell receptor (beta chain) with its context. These data are taken from a study of control samples from healthy donors and cancer patients. Profiled with immunoSEQ multiplex PCR; TCRdb holds only in-frame clones, not every one. The sample records 100,000 to 120,000 clones, roughly 90% being singletons. The CDR3 runs 15 residues. Germline V gene data show CDR1 as SGHTA and CDR2 as FQGNSA. Trimming stripped 1 base from V and 1 base from J, with 10 bases between. The specimen sequenced was PBMCs. The sequence was obtained from a woman aged 60-70 years with lung cancer. This chain uses TRBV7-2 with TRBJ1-1; perhaps TRBD1 as D (6 bases). Here the CDR3 reads CASSLEAGANTEAFF. The CDR3 region has the DNA TGTGCCAGCAGCTTAGAAGCAGGGGCGAACACTGAAGCTTTCTTT.